The present T cell receptor beta chain was sequenced within a study of T cell repertoires in cytomegalovirus infection. TCRdb used MiXCR to reprocess the reads, holding one entry per CDR3 protein. Of 200,000 to 250,000 distinct CDR3 sequences in the sample, 22% were seen once. CDR1 and CDR2 from the germline V gene are MDHEN and SYDVKM. The CDR3 contains 14 residues. V lost 6 bases to trimming and J lost 4 bases; unmatched junction nucleotides: 7. What was sequenced was CD8+ T cells from PBMCs. The source of this sequence is a human donor in good health (CMV status not recorded). Some clones in this sample may be carry-over from other donors' samples. This chain links TRBV28 with TRBJ2-7; 9 positions match TRBD1. The CDR3 loop reads CASRETGGAYEQYF. The DNA for the CDR3 is TGTGCCAGCAGAGAAACAGGGGGCGCGTACGAGCAGTACTTC.